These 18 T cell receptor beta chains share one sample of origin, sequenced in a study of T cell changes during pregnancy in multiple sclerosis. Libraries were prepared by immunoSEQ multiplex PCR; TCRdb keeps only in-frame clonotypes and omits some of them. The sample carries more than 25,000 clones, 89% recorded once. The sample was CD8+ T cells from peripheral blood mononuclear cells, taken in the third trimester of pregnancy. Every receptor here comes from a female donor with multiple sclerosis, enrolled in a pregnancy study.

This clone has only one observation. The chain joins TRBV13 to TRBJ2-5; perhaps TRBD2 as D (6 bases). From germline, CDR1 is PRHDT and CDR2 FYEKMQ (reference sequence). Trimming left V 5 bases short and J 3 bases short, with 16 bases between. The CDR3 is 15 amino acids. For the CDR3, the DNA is TGTGCCAGCAGCGCAAGGATAGCGGTAAAAGAGACCCAGTACTTC. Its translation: CASSARIAVKETQYF. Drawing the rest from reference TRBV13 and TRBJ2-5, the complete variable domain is AAGVIQSPRHLIKEKRETATLKCYPIPRHDTVYWYQQGPGQDPQFLISFYEKMQSDKGSIPDRFSAQQFSDYHSELNMSSLELGDSALYFCASSARIAVKETQYFGPGTRLLVL.

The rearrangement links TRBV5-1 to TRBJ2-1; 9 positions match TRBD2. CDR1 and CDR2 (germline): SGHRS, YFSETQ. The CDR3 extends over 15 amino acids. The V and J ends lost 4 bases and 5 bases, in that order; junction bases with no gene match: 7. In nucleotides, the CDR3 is TGCGCCAGCAGCCCTCCGGGACTAGCCCACAATGAGCAGTTCTTC. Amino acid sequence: CASSPPGLAHNEQFF.

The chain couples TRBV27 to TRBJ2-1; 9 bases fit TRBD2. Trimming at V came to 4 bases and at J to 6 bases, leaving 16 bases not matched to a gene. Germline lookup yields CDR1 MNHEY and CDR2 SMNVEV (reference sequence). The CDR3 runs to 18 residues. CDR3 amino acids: CASSSKTSGPSIINEQFF. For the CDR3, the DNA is TGTGCCAGCAGTTCCAAGACTAGCGGACCCTCTATCATCAATGAGCAGTTCTTC.

CDR3 nucleotides: TGTGCCAGCAGCATGACTAGCGGCTTCTCCTACGAGCAGTACTTC. Encoded protein: CASSMTSGFSYEQYF. J is TRBJ2-7 and V is TRBV7-9; 9 nucleotides line up with TRBD2. This CDR3 is 15 amino acids long. The V gene's germline CDR1 is SEHNR and CDR2 FQNEAQ (reference sequence). V lost 5 bases to trimming and J lost 0 bases; unmatched junction nucleotides: 5.

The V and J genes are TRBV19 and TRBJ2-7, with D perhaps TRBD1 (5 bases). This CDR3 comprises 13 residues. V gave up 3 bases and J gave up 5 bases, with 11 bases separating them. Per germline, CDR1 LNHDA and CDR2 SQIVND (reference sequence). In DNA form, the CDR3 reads TGTGCCAGTAGTATTAGCAGGGTGGACGAGCAGTACTTC. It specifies CASSISRVDEQYF.

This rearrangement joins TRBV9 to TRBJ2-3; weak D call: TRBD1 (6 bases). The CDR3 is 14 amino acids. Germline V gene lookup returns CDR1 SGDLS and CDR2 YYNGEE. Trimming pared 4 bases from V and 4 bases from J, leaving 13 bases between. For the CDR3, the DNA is TGTGCCAGCAGCCCTACAGGGATCCCAGATACGCAGTATTTT. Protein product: CASSPTGIPDTQYF.

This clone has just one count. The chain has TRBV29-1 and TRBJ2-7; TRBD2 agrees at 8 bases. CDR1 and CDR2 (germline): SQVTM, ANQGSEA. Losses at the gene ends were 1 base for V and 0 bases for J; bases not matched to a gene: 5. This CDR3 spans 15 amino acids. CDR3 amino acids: CSVEGLAGNSYEQYF. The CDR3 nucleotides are TGCAGCGTTGAAGGGCTAGCGGGCAACTCCTACGAGCAGTACTTC.

Here the CDR3 DNA reads TGTGCCAGCAGTGAATATAACTCAGGGGGCAATGAAAAACTGTTTTTT. This translates into CASSEYNSGGNEKLFF. The chain employs TRBV25-1 and TRBJ1-4, with TRBD1 matching 8 bases. The germline CDR1 and CDR2 sequences are MGHDK and SYGVNS. The CDR3 has 16 amino acids. J lost 5 bases, V lost 0 bases, and 5 bases had no gene match.

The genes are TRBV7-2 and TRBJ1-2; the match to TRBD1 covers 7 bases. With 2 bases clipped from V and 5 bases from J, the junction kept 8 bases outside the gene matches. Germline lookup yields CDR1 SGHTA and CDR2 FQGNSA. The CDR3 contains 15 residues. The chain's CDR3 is CASSLLTGTAYGYTF. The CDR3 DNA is TGTGCCAGCAGCTTACTCACCGGGACAGCTTATGGCTACACCTTC.

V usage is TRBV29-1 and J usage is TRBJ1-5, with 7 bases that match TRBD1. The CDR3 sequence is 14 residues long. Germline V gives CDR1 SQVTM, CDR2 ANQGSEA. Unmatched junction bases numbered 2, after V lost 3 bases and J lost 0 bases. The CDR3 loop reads CSVDSGGSNQPQHF. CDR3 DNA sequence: TGCAGCGTTGATTCAGGGGGTAGCAATCAGCCCCAGCATTTT. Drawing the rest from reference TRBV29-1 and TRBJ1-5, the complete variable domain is SAVISQKPSRDICQRGTSLTIQCQVDSQVTMMFWYRQQPGQSLTLIATANQGSEATYESGFVIDKFPISRPNLTFSTLTVSNMSPEDSSIYLCSVDSGGSNQPQHFGDGTRLSIL.

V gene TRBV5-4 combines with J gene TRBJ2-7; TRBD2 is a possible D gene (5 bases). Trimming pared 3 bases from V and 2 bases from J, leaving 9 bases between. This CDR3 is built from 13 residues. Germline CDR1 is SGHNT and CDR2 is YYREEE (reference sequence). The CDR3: CASSYGIAYEQYF. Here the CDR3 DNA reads TGTGCCAGCAGCTACGGGATAGCCTACGAGCAGTACTTC. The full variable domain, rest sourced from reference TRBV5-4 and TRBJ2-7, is ETGVTQSPTHLIKTRGQQVTLRCSSQSGHNTVSWYQQALGQGPQFIFQYYREEENGRGNFPPRFSGLQFPNYSSELNVNALELDDSALYLCASSYGIAYEQYFGPGTRLTVT.

CDR3 sequence reads: CASTPLSPRNTEAFF. The CDR3 nucleotides are TGTGCCAGCACCCCTCTGAGTCCAAGAAACACTGAAGCTTTCTTT. This chain uses TRBV7-8 with TRBJ1-1, with unresolved D. The CDR3 is 15 residues long. Per germline, CDR1 SGHVS and CDR2 FQNEAQ. Trimming took off 7 bases at V and 2 bases at J, with 17 bases between the two ends.

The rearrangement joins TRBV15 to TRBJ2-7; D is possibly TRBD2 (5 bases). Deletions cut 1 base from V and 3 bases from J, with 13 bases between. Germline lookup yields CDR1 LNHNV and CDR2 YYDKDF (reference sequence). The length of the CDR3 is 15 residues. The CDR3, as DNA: TGTGCCACCAGCAGAGGGGAGACGTACGGCTACGAGCAGTACTTC. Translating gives CATSRGETYGYEQYF.

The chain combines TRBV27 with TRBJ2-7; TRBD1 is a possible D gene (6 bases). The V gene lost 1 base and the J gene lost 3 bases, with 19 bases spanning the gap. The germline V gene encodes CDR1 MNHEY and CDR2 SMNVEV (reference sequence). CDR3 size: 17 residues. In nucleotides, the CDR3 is TGTGCCAGCAGTTTATATGCAGGGGAAACCTTACTCTACGAGCAGTACTTC. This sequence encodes CASSLYAGETLLYEQYF.

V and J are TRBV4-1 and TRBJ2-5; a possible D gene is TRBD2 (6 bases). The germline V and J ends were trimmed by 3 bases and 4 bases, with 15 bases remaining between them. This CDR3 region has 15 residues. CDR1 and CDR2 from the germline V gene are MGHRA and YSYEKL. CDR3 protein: CASSHQTGRGETQYF. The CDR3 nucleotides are TGCGCCAGCAGCCATCAAACGGGGCGGGGAGAGACCCAGTACTTC.

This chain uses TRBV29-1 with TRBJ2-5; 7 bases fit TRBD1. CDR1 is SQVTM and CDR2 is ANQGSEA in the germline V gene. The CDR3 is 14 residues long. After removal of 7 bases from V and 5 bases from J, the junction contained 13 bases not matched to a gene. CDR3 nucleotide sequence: TGCAGCGGTACGGGTAGGGGGCGCGGGGAGACCCAGTACTTC. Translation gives CSGTGRGRGETQYF.

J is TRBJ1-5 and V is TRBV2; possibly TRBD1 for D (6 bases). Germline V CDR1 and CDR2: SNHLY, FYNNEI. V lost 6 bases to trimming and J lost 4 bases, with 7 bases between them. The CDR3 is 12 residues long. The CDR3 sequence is CASRDRNQPQHF. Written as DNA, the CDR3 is TGTGCCAGCAGGGACAGAAATCAGCCCCAGCATTTT. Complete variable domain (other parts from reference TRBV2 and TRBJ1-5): EPEVTQTPSHQVTQMGQEVILRCVPISNHLYFYWYRQILGQKVEFLVSFYNNEISEKSEIFDDQFSVERPDGSNFTLKIRSTKLEDSAMYFCASRDRNQPQHFGDGTRLSIL.

As DNA, the CDR3 is TGTGCCAGCAGTGACCGGGACAGGGGCAAAGGTGGCTACACCTTC. It is translated as CASSDRDRGKGGYTF. The J gene is TRBJ1-2, the V gene TRBV6-1, with 10 bases aligning to TRBD1. This CDR3 comprises 15 residues. Germline trimming cut 3 bases from V and 7 bases from J; bases unmatched to any gene: 8. CDR1 and CDR2 (germline): MNHNS, SASEGT.